This T cell receptor beta chain derives from a study of blood T cell repertoires in COVID-19. Study background: The samples span acute and convalescent COVID-19 from the United States, Italy and Spain.

Germline assignment: CDR1 SGHNT and CDR2 YENEEA. V was clipped by 2 bases and J by 2 bases; unmatched bases: 0. This CDR3 contains 13 residues. Authors' data handling: Amplification of reference gene primers was used by the study to estimate nucleated cell counts. Method: immunoSEQ multiplex PCR; TCRdb's copy keeps in-frame clones and lacks some. The DNA was the basis for D and trimming; V, J and clone size are from that table. The sample includes fewer than 450,000 clones, more than 75% of them seen just once. This clone has more than one count but fewer than ten. In terms of age and location, participants ranged from roughly 18 to 95 years and lived in about two dozen US areas.

Sequenced input: PBMCs or T cells enriched from blood (not recorded which). The chain recombines TRBV11-3 with TRBJ2-7; TRBD1 aligns across 7 bases. The origin of this receptor is a woman in her 30s who had recovered from COVID-19. As DNA, the CDR3 is TGTGCCAGCAGCTTACAGGGGGCCTACGAGCAGTACTTC. Its protein is CASSLQGAYEQYF. The whole variable domain, remainder taken from reference TRBV11-3 and TRBJ2-7, is EAGVVQSPRYKIIEKKQPVAFWCNPISGHNTLYWYLQNLGQGPELLIRYENEEAVDDSQLPKDRFSAERLKGVDSTLKIQPAELGDSAVYLCASSLQGAYEQYFGPGTRLTVT.